The rows below give T cell receptor beta chains drawn from one sample of a study of Graves' ophthalmopathy and Graves' hyperthyroidism. A single record per CDR3 protein comes from TCRdb applying MiXCR to the multiplex PCR reads. The repertoire holds about 210,000 distinct CDR3 sequences, roughly 27% seen once, with 9.1% in the top ten. The sample comprised peripheral blood. These TCRs come from a man aged 50-59 years with Graves' ophthalmopathy. Each CDR3 is given with its conserved first and last residue. Each record gives: clone size, V gene, D gene, J gene, CDR3 DNA, CDR3 protein. A D gene is named only where the DNA matches it firmly. The size field is filled for only some rows; it gives once, few, many or a size class.

NA	TRBV6-5	TRBD1	TRBJ2-7	TGTGCCAGCAGTTGGGACAGCTCGACCGAGCAGTACTTC	CASSWDSSTEQYF
many	TRBV6-5	TRBD2	TRBJ2-7	TGTGCCAGCAGTTCCGGACTAGAAACCTACGAGCAGTACTTC	CASSSGLETYEQYF
many	TRBV20-1	NA	TRBJ1-6	TGCAGTGCTAGACCGACAAGGCAAAACTATAATTCACCCCTCCACTTT	CSARPTRQNYNSPLHF
many	TRBV27	TRBD1	TRBJ2-7	TGTGCCAGTTCGACAGGGGCGTCCTACGAGCAGTACTTC	CASSTGASYEQYF
many	TRBV12-3/TRBV12-4	NA	TRBJ2-7	TGTGCCAGCAGTTTGATGGGAACGGCCTACGAGCAGTACTTC	CASSLMGTAYEQYF
NA	TRBV28	NA	TRBJ1-5	TGTGCCAGCAGTTTCCGAGCGAATCAGCCCCAGCATTTT	CASSFRANQPQHF
NA	TRBV15	NA	TRBJ2-5	TGTGCCACCAGCAGTTCCATACAAGAGACCCAGTACTTC	CATSSSIQETQYF
many	TRBV7-2	NA	TRBJ2-7	TGTGCCAGCAGCTTAAGCGACGGGGACCTCTACGAGCAGTACTTC	CASSLSDGDLYEQYF
NA	TRBV6-2/TRBV6-3	TRBD1	TRBJ1-1	TGTGCCAGCAGTTACCTACCCGGGACAGGGGCGGAAGCTTTCTTT	CASSYLPGTGAEAFF
many	TRBV28	NA	TRBJ1-5	TGTGCCGTCAGCGACGGTCCAGGTCAGCCCCAGCATTTT	CAVSDGPGQPQHF
many	TRBV20-1	NA	TRBJ2-7	TGCAGTGCTAGAAGGGTGGGATGGCACGAGCAGTACTTC	CSARRVGWHEQYF
NA	TRBV19	NA	TRBJ1-1	TGTGCCAGCAGTTACCAACCGGGTGGAGCGGACACTGAAGCTTTCTTT	CASSYQPGGADTEAFF
many	TRBV27	NA	TRBJ2-7	TGTGCCAGCGGGAGTCAAGGCGAGCAGTACTTC	CASGSQGEQYF
NA	TRBV6-1	NA	TRBJ1-5	TGTGCCAGCCGGACAGCCACCCCAGATCAGCCCCAGCATTTT	CASRTATPDQPQHF
many	TRBV6-5	NA	TRBJ1-1	TGTGCCAGCAGTTACGGCCTCAGGGGGAACACTGAAGCTTTCTTT	CASSYGLRGNTEAFF
NA	TRBV12-3/TRBV12-4	NA	TRBJ2-5	TGTGCCAGCGGGGGCGGGTCGGAGACCCAGTACTTC	CASGGGSETQYF
NA	TRBV12-3/TRBV12-4	TRBD1	TRBJ1-6	TGTGCCAGCAGTGGGGACAGGGCCGATTCACCCCTCCACTTT	CASSGDRADSPLHF
many	TRBV10-2	TRBD1	TRBJ1-1	TGCGCCAGCATGGCAGGGACAGGAGTCAGTGCTGAAGCTTTCTTT	CASMAGTGVSAEAFF
many	TRBV5-1	TRBD1	TRBJ2-7	TGCGCCAGCAGCTTATCTCCGGGACAGTTCTACGAGCAGTACTTC	CASSLSPGQFYEQYF
few	TRBV7-2	TRBD1	TRBJ2-5	TGTGCCAGCAGCATGGACAGGGGAAGCGAGACCCAGTACTTC	CASSMDRGSETQYF
NA	TRBV24-1	TRBD2	TRBJ2-5	TGTGCCACCAGTTATCGACGGGAGGGTTATGAGACCCAGTACTTC	CATSYRREGYETQYF
many	TRBV20-1	NA	TRBJ2-4	TGCAGTGCTAGAGATCGAGGAGCCCTAGCCAAAAACATTCAGTACTTC	CSARDRGALAKNIQYF
many	TRBV10-3	NA	TRBJ2-7	TGTGCCATCAAACCGGGGTGGGAGATCTACGAGCAGTACTTC	CAIKPGWEIYEQYF
NA	TRBV6-1	NA	TRBJ1-6	TGTGCCAGCTCGCCGCGGGGGGCAGCGAATTCACCCCTCCACTTT	CASSPRGAANSPLHF
many	TRBV7-8	NA	TRBJ1-2	TGTGCCAGCAGCACGCAACAGGGTTCCGACTATGGCTACACCTTC	CASSTQQGSDYGYTF
NA	TRBV6-2/TRBV6-3	TRBD1	TRBJ1-6	TGTGCCACCAAGGGCCTGACAGGGGACGATAATTCACCCCTCCACTTT	CATKGLTGDDNSPLHF